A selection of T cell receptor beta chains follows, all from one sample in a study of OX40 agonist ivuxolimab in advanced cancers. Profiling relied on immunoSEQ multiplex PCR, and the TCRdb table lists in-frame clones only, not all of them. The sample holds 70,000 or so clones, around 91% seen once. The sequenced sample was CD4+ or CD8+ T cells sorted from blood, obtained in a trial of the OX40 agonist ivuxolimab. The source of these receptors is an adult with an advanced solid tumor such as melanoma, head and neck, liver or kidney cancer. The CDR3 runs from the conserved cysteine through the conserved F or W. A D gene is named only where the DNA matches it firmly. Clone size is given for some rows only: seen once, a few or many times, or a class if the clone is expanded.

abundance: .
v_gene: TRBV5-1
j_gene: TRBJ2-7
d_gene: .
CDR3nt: TGCGCCAGCAGCTTGGGTGAGGGGGTGACCTACGAGCAGTACTTC
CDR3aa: CASSLGEGVTYEQYF

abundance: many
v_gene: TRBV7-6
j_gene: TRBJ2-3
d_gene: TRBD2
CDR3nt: TGTGCCAGCACCTCGGGAGGGGCCACAGATACGCAGTATTTT
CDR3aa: CASTSGGATDTQYF

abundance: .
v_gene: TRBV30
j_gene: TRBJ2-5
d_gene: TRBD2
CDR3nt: TGTGCCCTTAGCGGGAGAGAGACCCAGTACTTC
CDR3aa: CALSGRETQYF

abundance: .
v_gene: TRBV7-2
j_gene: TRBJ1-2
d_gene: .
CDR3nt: TGTGCCAGCAGCTTAAGGTCGAACAGGCGAATCTATGGCTACACCTTC
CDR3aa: CASSLRSNRRIYGYTF

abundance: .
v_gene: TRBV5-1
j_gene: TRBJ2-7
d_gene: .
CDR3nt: TGCGCCAGCAGCTTAGGGTCGGACCACGAGCAGTACTTC
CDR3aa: CASSLGSDHEQYF

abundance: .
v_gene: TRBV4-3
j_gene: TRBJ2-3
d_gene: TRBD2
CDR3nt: TGCGCCAGCAGCCAAGATGCCAGGACTAGTGGGTTTTCAGATACGCAGTATTTT
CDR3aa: CASSQDARTSGFSDTQYF

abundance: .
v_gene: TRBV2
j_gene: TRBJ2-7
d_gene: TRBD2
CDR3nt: TGTGCCAGCAGTCTCGCGGGAGGGCCAGGGGAGCAGTACTTC
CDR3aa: CASSLAGGPGEQYF

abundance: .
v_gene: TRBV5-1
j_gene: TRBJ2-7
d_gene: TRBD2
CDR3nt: TGCGCCAGCAGCTACTATAGCGGGAGCTACGAGCAGTACTTC
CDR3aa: CASSYYSGSYEQYF

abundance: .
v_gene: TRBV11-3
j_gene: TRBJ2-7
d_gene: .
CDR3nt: TGTGCCACTACGAAGGGGCCCCTCTACGAGCAGTACTTC
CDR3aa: CATTKGPLYEQYF

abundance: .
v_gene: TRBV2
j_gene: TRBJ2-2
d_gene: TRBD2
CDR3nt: TGTGCCAGCAGTGAAGCAAGGGGCGGGAGTGCCGGGGAGCTGTTTTTT
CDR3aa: CASSEARGGSAGELFF

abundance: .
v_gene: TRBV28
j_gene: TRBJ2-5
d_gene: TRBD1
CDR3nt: TGTGCCAGCAGCCTACAGGGGGCCCAAGAGACCCAGTACTTC
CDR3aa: CASSLQGAQETQYF

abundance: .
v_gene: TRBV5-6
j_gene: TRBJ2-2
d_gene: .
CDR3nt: TGTGCCAGCAGCTTGTTCGGGGGAGCGAACACCGGGGAGCTGTTTTTT
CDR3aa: CASSLFGGANTGELFF

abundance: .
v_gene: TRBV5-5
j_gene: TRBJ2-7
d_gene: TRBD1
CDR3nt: TGTGCCAGCAGCAACCCCGGGACAGGGACCTACGAGCAGTACTTC
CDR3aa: CASSNPGTGTYEQYF

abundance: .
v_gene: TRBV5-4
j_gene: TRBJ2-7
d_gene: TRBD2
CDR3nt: TGTGCCAGCAGCCTAGCGGGAGGGTCCTCCGAGCAGTACTTC
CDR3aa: CASSLAGGSSEQYF

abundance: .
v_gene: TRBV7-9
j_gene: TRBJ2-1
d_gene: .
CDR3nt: TGTGCCAGCAGCAGCCGTCGAGTTGGAGAGCAGTTCTTC
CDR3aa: CASSSRRVGEQFF

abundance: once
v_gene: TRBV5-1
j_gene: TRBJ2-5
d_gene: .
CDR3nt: TGCGCCAGCAGCAAGGACACCCAAGAGACCCAGTACTTC
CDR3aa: CASSKDTQETQYF

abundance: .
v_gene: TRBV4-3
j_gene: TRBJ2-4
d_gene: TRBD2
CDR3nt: TGCGCCAGCAGCCAAGATAGGGGACTAGCGGGAGGAGACATTCAGTACTTC
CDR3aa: CASSQDRGLAGGDIQYF

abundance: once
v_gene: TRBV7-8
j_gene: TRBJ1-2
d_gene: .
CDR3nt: TGTGCCAGCAGCTTAGACGGTCGGACGGTAATCTATGGCTACACCTTC
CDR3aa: CASSLDGRTVIYGYTF

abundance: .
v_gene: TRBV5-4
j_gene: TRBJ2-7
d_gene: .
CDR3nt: TGTGCCAGCAGCTTGCCCGGGACAACCTCCTACGAGCAGTACTTC
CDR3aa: CASSLPGTTSYEQYF

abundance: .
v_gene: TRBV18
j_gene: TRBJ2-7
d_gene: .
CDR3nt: TGTGCCAGCTCACCACAGAACTACGAGCAGTACTTC
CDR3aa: CASSPQNYEQYF

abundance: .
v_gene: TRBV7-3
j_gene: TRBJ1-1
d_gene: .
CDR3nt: TGTGCCAGCAGCTCAGGGATGGGCACTGAAGCTTTCTTT
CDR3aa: CASSSGMGTEAFF

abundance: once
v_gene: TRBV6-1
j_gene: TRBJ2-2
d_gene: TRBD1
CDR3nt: TGTGCCAGCAGTGAAGCCCCCCCTCGACAGGGCCGGGCCGGGGAGCTGTTTTTT
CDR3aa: CASSEAPPRQGRAGELFF

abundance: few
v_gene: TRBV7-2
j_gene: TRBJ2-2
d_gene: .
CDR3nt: TGTGCCAGCAGACCACCGGGACTCACAACGAACACCGGGGAGCTGTTTTTT
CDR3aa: CASRPPGLTTNTGELFF

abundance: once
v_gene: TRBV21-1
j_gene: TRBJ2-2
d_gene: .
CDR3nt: TGTGCCAGCAGCAAAGCGCGGTCAGTCCGGAACACCGGGGAGCTGTTTTTT
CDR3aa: CASSKARSVRNTGELFF

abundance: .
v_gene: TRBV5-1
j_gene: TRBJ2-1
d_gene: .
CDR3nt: TGCGCCAGCAGTCTCACCCGTGGGAGCAACAATGAGCAGTTCTTC
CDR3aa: CASSLTRGSNNEQFF

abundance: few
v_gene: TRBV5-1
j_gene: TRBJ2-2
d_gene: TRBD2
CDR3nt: TGCGCCAGCAGCTCAACTAGCGGGAACACCGGGGAGCTGTTTTTT
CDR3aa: CASSSTSGNTGELFF

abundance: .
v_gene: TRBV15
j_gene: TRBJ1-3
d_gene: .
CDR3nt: TGTGCCACCAGCAGAGATGCACTAACTGGAAACACCATATATTTT
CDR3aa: CATSRDALTGNTIYF

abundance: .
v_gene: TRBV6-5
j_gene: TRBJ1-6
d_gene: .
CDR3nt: TGTGCCAGCAGTGATCCGGGACGGCTTTTCCTCCACTTT
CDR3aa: CASSDPGRLFLHF

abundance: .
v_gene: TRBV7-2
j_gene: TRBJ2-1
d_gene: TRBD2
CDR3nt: TGTGCCAGCAGCTTAGGGAGGACTAGCGGGAGGGGGTTCTTC
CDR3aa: CASSLGRTSGRGFF

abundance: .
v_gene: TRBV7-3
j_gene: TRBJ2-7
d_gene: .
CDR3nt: TGTGCCAGCAGCTTACAGGGGTGGGATGAGCAGTACTTC
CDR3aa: CASSLQGWDEQYF

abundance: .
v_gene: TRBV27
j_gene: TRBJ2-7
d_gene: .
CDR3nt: TGTGCCAGCAGTTTAAAAGGGGGGGCCTACGAGCAGTACTTC
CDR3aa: CASSLKGGAYEQYF

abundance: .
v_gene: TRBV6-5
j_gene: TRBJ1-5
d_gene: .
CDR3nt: TGTGCCAGCAGAAGGAGGGTGGATCAGCCCCAGCATTTT
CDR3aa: CASRRRVDQPQHF

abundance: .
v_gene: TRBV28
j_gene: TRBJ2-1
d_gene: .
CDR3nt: TGTGCCAGCAGTCCACAGAGCTCCTACAATGAGCAGTTCTTC
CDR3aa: CASSPQSSYNEQFF

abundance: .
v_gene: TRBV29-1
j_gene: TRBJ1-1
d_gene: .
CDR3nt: TGCAGCGTTGATAGGGGGAGGACTGAAGCTTTCTTT
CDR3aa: CSVDRGRTEAFF

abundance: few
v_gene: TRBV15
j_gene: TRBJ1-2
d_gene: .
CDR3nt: TGTGCCACCAGCACAGGGGTAGGAAGCTACACCTTC
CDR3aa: CATSTGVGSYTF

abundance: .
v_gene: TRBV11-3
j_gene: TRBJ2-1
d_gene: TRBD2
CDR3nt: TGTGCCAGCAGCTTAGGGCGGGGGACTAGCGGATTCAATGAGCAGTTCTTC
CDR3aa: CASSLGRGTSGFNEQFF

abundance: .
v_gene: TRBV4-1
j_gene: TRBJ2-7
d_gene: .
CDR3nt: TGCGCCAGCAGCCAAGATCGAGGTAGCGACGAGCAGTACTTC
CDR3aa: CASSQDRGSDEQYF

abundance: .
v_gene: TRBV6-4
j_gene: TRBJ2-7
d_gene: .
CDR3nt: TGTGCCAGCATCCCCTGGGGTTGGGACGAGCAGTACTTC
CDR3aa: CASIPWGWDEQYF

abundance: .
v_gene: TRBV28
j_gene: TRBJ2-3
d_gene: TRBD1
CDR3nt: TGTGCCAGCAGTCCGCAACAGGGGATCGATACGCAGTATTTT
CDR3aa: CASSPQQGIDTQYF

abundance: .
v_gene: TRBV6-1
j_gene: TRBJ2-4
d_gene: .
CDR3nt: TGTGCCAGCAGTGAAGTTGGGGGTGACATTCAGTACTTC
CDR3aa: CASSEVGGDIQYF

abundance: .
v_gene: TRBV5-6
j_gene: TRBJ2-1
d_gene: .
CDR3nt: TGTGCCAGCAGCTTGGTGGGGAATTCTATCTCCTACAATGAGCAGTTCTTC
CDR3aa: CASSLVGNSISYNEQFF

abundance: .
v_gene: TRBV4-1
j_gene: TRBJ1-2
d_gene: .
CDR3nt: TGCGCCAGCAGCCAAGAGGGGGCACAGTTCTCCGGTGGCTACACCTTC
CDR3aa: CASSQEGAQFSGGYTF

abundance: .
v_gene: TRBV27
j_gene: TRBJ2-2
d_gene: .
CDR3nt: TGTGCCAGCTCTGCAACAGGGTACGGCGGGGAGCTGTTTTTT
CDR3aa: CASSATGYGGELFF

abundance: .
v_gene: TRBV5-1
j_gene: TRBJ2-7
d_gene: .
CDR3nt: TGCGCCAGCAGCGGCCAGGGGCTAAGCTCCTACGAGCAGTACTTC
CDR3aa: CASSGQGLSSYEQYF

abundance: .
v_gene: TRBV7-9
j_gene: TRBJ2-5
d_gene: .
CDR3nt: TGTGCCAGCAGCTTAGAACTAGGCCAGAAAGAGTACTTC
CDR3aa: CASSLELGQKEYF

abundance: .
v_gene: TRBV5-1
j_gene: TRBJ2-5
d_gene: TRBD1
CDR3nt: TGCGCCAGCAGCTGGGGGACAGTTCAAAAAGAGACCCAGTACTTC
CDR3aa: CASSWGTVQKETQYF